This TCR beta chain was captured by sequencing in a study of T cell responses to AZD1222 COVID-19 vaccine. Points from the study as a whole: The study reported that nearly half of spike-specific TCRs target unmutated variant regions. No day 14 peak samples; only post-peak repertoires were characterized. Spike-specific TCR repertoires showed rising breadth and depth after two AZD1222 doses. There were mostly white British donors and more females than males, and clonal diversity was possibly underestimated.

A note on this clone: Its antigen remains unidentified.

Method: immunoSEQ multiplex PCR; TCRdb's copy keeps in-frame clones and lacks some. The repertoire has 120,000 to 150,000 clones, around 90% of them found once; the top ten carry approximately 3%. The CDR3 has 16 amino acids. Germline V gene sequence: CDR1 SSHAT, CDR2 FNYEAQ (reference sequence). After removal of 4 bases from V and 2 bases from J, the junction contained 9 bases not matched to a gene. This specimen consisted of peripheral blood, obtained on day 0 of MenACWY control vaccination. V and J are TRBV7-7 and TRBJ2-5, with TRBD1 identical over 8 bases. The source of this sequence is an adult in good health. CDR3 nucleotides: TGTGCCAGCAGCTCCGAAACAGGGGGAGTACAAGAGACCCAGTACTTC. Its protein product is CASSSETGGVQETQYF.